The 30 T cell receptor beta chains given below trace back to one sample, sequenced in a study of T-cell memory formation after mild COVID-19. TCRdb re-called the 5' RACE reads through MiXCR, storing one row per CDR3 protein. Among a few hundred thousand distinct CDR3 sequences listed, 25% to 30% were seen once. The sample taken for sequencing was PBMCs or a T cell subset sorted from them (not recorded which). These receptors originate from an adult woman who had mild COVID-19 (a few samples of this study predate the infection). Cell type and time point are not known.

This chain connects TRBV7-3 to TRBJ2-5; 10 bases line up with TRBD1. This CDR3 comprises 16 residues. Germline V lookup: CDR1 SGHTA, CDR2 FQGTGA. J lost 0 bases, V lost 0 bases, and 1 base had no gene match. In DNA, the CDR3 is TGTGCCAGCAGCTTAACGGGGACAGGGGACCAAGAGACCCAGTACTTC. Protein product: CASSLTGTGDQETQYF.

V usage is TRBV20-1 and J usage is TRBJ2-2, with D hard to call. The CDR3 has 15 amino acids. Trimming shortened V by 0 bases and J by 6 bases, and 14 bases separated the two germline ends. In germline, CDR1 is DFQATT, CDR2 SNEGSKA (reference sequence). CDR3 DNA sequence: TGCAGTGCTAGAGATCCCACTTCTGGCTCCGGGGAGCTGTTTTTT. Residues: CSARDPTSGSGELFF.

V and J are TRBV5-1 and TRBJ1-3; 9 nucleotides align to TRBD1. V shed 4 bases and J 8 bases; nucleotides not matched to a gene: 13. The CDR3 sequence is 16 residues long. Germline V gene lookup returns CDR1 SGHRS and CDR2 YFSETQ. CDR3 sequence: CASSLTPGTGTDTIYF. CDR3 nucleotides: TGCGCCAGCAGCCTGACTCCCGGGACAGGGACGGACACCATATATTTT.

The CDR3 sequence: CSVTTGTASPDTQYF. DNA of the CDR3: TGCAGCGTTACTACCGGGACCGCAAGCCCAGATACGCAGTATTTT. The V gene is TRBV29-1, the J gene TRBJ2-3; D assignment may be TRBD1 or TRBD2 (5 bases each). CDR3 length: 15 amino acids. The V end was cut by 5 bases, the J end by 4 bases, with 19 bases between. CDR1 is SQVTM and CDR2 is ANQGSEA in the germline V gene.

A few counts support this clonotype. CDR3: CASSLTISSYEQYF. The CDR3 region has the DNA TGTGCCAGCAGCTTAACGATTAGTTCCTACGAGCAGTACTTC. The chain is built from TRBV7-8 and TRBJ2-7; no firm D call. The CDR3 has 14 amino acids. V gave up 2 bases and J gave up 1 base, with 9 bases separating them. Germline CDR1 reads SGHVS; CDR2 reads FQNEAQ.

This sequence joins TRBV20-1 and TRBJ1-1, with unresolved D. The CDR3 has 12 residues. Germline V gene sequence: CDR1 DFQATT, CDR2 SNEGSKA (reference sequence). Trimming shortened V by 8 bases and J by 0 bases, and 10 bases separated the two germline ends. The DNA of the CDR3 is TGCAGTCCTGGGGTGATGAACACTGAAGCTTTCTTT. Translating gives CSPGVMNTEAFF.

V is TRBV7-9 and J is TRBJ2-2, with D perhaps being TRBD1 or TRBD2 (6 bases each). The CDR3 runs to 15 residues. Germline lookup yields CDR1 SEHNR and CDR2 FQNEAQ (reference sequence). Trimming stripped 5 bases from V and 3 bases from J, with 13 bases between. CDR3 protein: CASSRVRGHTGELFF. CDR3 DNA: TGTGCCAGCAGCCGGGTACGGGGGCACACCGGGGAGCTGTTTTTT.

The rearrangement uses TRBV28 and TRBJ2-7; weak D call: TRBD2 (7 bases). Germline assignment: CDR1 MDHEN and CDR2 SYDVKM. The CDR3 runs 14 residues. The germline V and J ends were trimmed by 6 bases and 5 bases, with 17 bases remaining between them. The CDR3, as DNA: TGTGCCAGCAGCCCGGGGGGCAGGGCCCACGAGCAGTACTTC. It translates to CASSPGGRAHEQYF.

V is TRBV4-2 and J is TRBJ2-3, with a possible D match to TRBD2 (6 bases). There are 16 residues in the CDR3. Germline V gives CDR1 LGHNA, CDR2 YNFKEQ. The germline V and J ends were trimmed by 3 bases and 2 bases, with 15 bases remaining between them. The CDR3: CASSQFWGVSTDTQYF. The CDR3 region has the DNA TGTGCCAGCAGCCAGTTTTGGGGGGTCTCCACAGATACGCAGTATTTT.

This clonotype appeared a few times. This chain connects TRBV18 to TRBJ2-4; 8 bases map to TRBD1. This CDR3 has 17 residues. V dropped 4 bases and J dropped 1; count of bases not matched to a gene: 9. Germline V gives CDR1 KGHSH, CDR2 LQKENI. The CDR3 here is CASSQDPGGIAKNIQYF. CDR3 nucleotide sequence: TGTGCCAGCTCACAAGACCCAGGGGGCATCGCCAAAAACATTCAGTACTTC.

The CDR3 DNA reads as TGTGCCAGCAGGGGCCTGGGAGACGAGCAGTACTTC. Residues: CASRGLGDEQYF. The gene calls are TRBV11-2 and TRBJ2-7, with D perhaps TRBD2 (5 bases). This CDR3 has 12 amino acids. The germline CDR1 and CDR2 sequences are SGHAT and FQNNGV. V dropped 6 bases and J dropped 5 bases, with 11 bases sitting between them.

This sequence joins TRBV11-2 and TRBJ1-1, with D uncertain. This CDR3 comprises 13 residues. Trimming took off 1 base at V and 3 bases at J, with 6 bases between the two ends. Germline CDR1 and CDR2: SGHAT and FQNNGV. CDR3 residues: CASSLVRHTEAFF. As DNA, the CDR3 is TGTGCCAGCAGCTTAGTCCGACACACTGAAGCTTTCTTT.

This clonotype was seen repeatedly, ten times or more. The chain uses TRBV11-3 and TRBJ2-1, with 10 bases aligning to TRBD2. The CDR3 spans 17 residues. Germline V gene sequence: CDR1 SGHNT, CDR2 YENEEA. The trim removed 4 bases at V and 8 bases at J, leaving 14 bases unmatched. CDR3 DNA: TGTGCCAGCAGCTCTAGGGTATTAGCGGGAGGAGGTCATGAGCAGTTCTTC. Its protein product is CASSSRVLAGGGHEQFF.

In its sample, this clonotype was seen a few times. The chain uses TRBV3-1 and TRBJ1-2; D ambiguous. Deletions cut 0 bases from V and 4 bases from J, with 9 bases between. The CDR3 contains 14 residues. Germline values: CDR1 LGHDT, CDR2 YNNKEL (reference sequence). The chain's CDR3 is CASSQDTKPYGYTF. Written as DNA, the CDR3 is TGTGCCAGCAGCCAAGACACAAAACCCTATGGCTACACCTTC.

The rearrangement joins TRBV29-1 to TRBJ2-5, with TRBD2 matching 10 bases. This CDR3 is built from 17 residues. V lost 1 base and J lost 5; bases outside the gene matches: 13. CDR1 is SQVTM, CDR2 ANQGSEA, per germline. CDR3 sequence: CSVEGPMASGGYETQYF. CDR3 DNA: TGCAGCGTTGAAGGTCCCATGGCTAGCGGGGGTTATGAGACCCAGTACTTC.

The sample holds a few counts of this clonotype. This chain connects TRBV4-2 to TRBJ1-3; D is possibly TRBD1 (5 bases). The CDR3 spans 17 residues. Germline assignment: CDR1 LGHNA and CDR2 YNFKEQ. Trimming took 1 base from V and 3 from J, leaving 16 bases between them. The CDR3: CASSQARGGSLGNTIYF. The CDR3 DNA reads as TGTGCCAGCAGCCAAGCTCGGGGCGGATCCCTTGGAAACACCATATATTTT.

This chain joins TRBV10-3 and TRBJ2-4, with D perhaps matching TRBD2 (6 bases). The CDR3 is made up of 15 amino acids. Germline CDR1 is ENHRY and CDR2 is SYGVKD. V gave up 6 bases and J gave up 5 bases, with 17 bases separating them. As DNA, the CDR3 is TGTGCCATCAGCCCAGGGACGGGAGAGGAAAACATTCAGTACTTC. Translated: CAISPGTGEENIQYF.

This chain links TRBV7-9 with TRBJ2-2; no clear D gene. The V gene's germline CDR1 is SEHNR and CDR2 FQNEAQ (reference sequence). The CDR3 contains 12 residues. V lost 4 bases and J lost 10, with 10 bases in between. The CDR3 nucleotides read TGTGCCAGCAGCTCTCTGGCCTTGGAGCTGTTTTTT. It is translated as CASSSLALELFF.

This sequence joins TRBV6-6 and TRBJ1-2, with TRBD1 matching over 9 bases. The junction had 9 bases not matched to a gene; V was cut back by 6 bases and J by 4 bases. Germline V gives CDR1 MNHNY, CDR2 SVGAGI (reference sequence). The CDR3 runs 15 residues. The CDR3 sequence: CASSPTGGVSYGYTF. The DNA of the CDR3 is TGTGCCAGCAGCCCCACAGGGGGCGTCAGCTATGGCTACACCTTC.

The rearrangement links TRBV7-2 to TRBJ1-2; 7 positions agree with TRBD1. The CDR3 has 17 residues. Germline assignment: CDR1 SGHTA and CDR2 FQGNSA. V lost 7 bases, J lost 1 base, and 15 bases stayed unmatched. In nucleotides, the CDR3 is TGTGCCAGCAACATAGAACACCGGGACAGCTTTAACTATGGCTACACCTTC. Residues: CASNIEHRDSFNYGYTF.

The CDR3 DNA follows: TGTGCCAGCAGCTTACTAGCGGGAGCGTACGAGCAGTACTTC. Its protein is CASSLLAGAYEQYF. The chain couples TRBV7-3 to TRBJ2-7; TRBD2 matches at 10 bases. V gave up 2 bases and J gave up 4 bases; unmatched junction bases: 2. CDR3 length: 14 residues. Germline CDR1 and CDR2: SGHTA and FQGTGA.

This clonotype was seen only a few times. The chain combines TRBV5-5 with TRBJ2-5, with 10 positions matching TRBD2. Germline CDR1 is SGHKS and CDR2 is YYEKEE (reference sequence). The CDR3 runs to 16 residues. Unmatched junction bases numbered 10, after V lost 4 bases and J lost 4 bases. CDR3 bases: TGTGCCAGCAGCCTCATGGGGGGACTAGCGACAGAGACCCAGTACTTC. Amino acid sequence: CASSLMGGLATETQYF.

V is TRBV7-2 and J is TRBJ2-1, with 10 bases identical to TRBD2. From germline, CDR1 is SGHTA and CDR2 FQGNSA. The CDR3 is 15 residues long. V shed 4 bases, J shed 7 bases, and the junction held 7 bases outside the gene matches. CDR3 in amino acids: CASSYGLAERNEQFF. Written as DNA, the CDR3 is TGTGCCAGCAGCTACGGACTAGCGGAGAGGAATGAGCAGTTCTTC.

The chain carries TRBV12-3 or TRBV12-4 and TRBJ2-2; D gene unclear. The CDR3 sequence is 10 residues long. The V gene lost 3 bases and the J gene lost 9 bases, with 2 bases spanning the gap. This CDR3 is CASSFRELFF. The DNA for the CDR3 is TGTGCCAGCAGTTTCAGGGAGCTGTTTTTT.

This clonotype showed up just a few times. J is TRBJ2-1 and V is TRBV12-3 or TRBV12-4; D gene uncertain. This CDR3 has 12 residues. V lost 8 bases and J 7 bases, leaving 12 bases between the germline ends. CDR3 in amino acids: CASGYLRNEQFF. In nucleotides, the CDR3 is TGTGCCAGCGGCTACTTAAGGAATGAGCAGTTCTTC.

V usage is TRBV7-2 and J usage is TRBJ2-7; 7 bases are a match to TRBD1. V lost 7 bases to trimming and J lost 3 bases; unmatched junction nucleotides: 6. The germline V gene encodes CDR1 SGHTA and CDR2 FQGNSA. The CDR3 sequence is 13 residues long. The DNA for the CDR3 is TGTGCCAGCAATAGACAGGGTCTCTACGAGCAGTACTTC. The encoded protein is CASNRQGLYEQYF.

Comment on this clonotype: No conserved phenylalanine or tryptophan ends this CDR3, so it is likely a read error. The chain uses TRBV7-9 and TRBJ2-1; no clear D gene. The CDR3 has 16 amino acids. Germline-derived CDR1 and CDR2 are SEHNR and FQNEAQ (reference sequence). The ends were cut back, 1 base at V and 4 bases at J, with 14 bases in the middle. Here the CDR3 DNA reads TGTGCCAGCAGCTTAGTAGTCGTACATACATACAATGAGCAGTTCTTA. Protein product: CASSLVVVHTYNEQFL.

The chain has TRBV4-1 and TRBJ2-7; 7 positions match TRBD2. This CDR3 is 15 amino acids long. From germline, CDR1 is MGHRA and CDR2 YSYEKL. Trimming removed 0 bases from V and 4 bases from J; junction bases left unmatched: 6. CDR3 DNA: TGCGCCAGCAGCCAAGAGTCTACGGGGGGATACGAGCAGTACTTC. This encodes CASSQESTGGYEQYF.

This clonotype came up a few times. The rearrangement joins TRBV4-1 to TRBJ2-1; the match to TRBD2 covers 8 bases. V was pared by 0 bases and J by 9 bases, with 7 bases of the junction left unmatched. Germline V gene lookup returns CDR1 MGHRA and CDR2 YSYEKL. The CDR3 length is 15 residues. The CDR3 spells CASSQEDSSGTEQFF. Here the CDR3 DNA reads TGCGCCAGCAGCCAAGAAGATAGTAGCGGGACTGAGCAGTTCTTC.

CDR3 sequence (DNA): TGTGCCAGCAGCCGGACAGAGAGCTCCTACAATGAGCAGTTCTTC. As protein: CASSRTESSYNEQFF. The V call is TRBV14, the J call TRBJ2-1; possibly TRBD1 for D (6 bases). From germline, CDR1 is SGHDN and CDR2 FVKESK. Trimming left V 4 bases short and J 0 bases short, with 10 bases between. The CDR3 runs 15 residues.